This T cell receptor beta chain derives from a study of blood T cell repertoires in COVID-19. Across the whole study: T cells, B-cell-depleted T cells, or PBMCs provided the cDNA or gDNA that served as material.

Profiled with immunoSEQ multiplex PCR; TCRdb holds only in-frame clones, not every one. This sample has fewer than 400,000 clones, with 85% to 90% found just once. The V gene lost 0 bases and the J gene lost 3 bases, with 12 bases spanning the gap. This CDR3 comprises 15 residues. The germline gives CDR1 SGDLS, CDR2 YYNGEE. This TCR was sampled from a human donor in a cohort sampled during active COVID-19. Sequencing was performed on peripheral blood. V and J are TRBV9 and TRBJ1-1, with D perhaps matching TRBD1 (5 bases). The DNA of the CDR3 is TGTGCCAGCAGCGTAGATAAGGGGATAGACACTGAAGCTTTCTTT. Translation gives CASSVDKGIDTEAFF. Looking up the rest from reference TRBV9 and TRBJ1-1 gives the full variable domain: DSGVTQTPKHLITATGQRVTLRCSPRSGDLSVYWYQQSLDQGLQFLIQYYNGEERAKGNILERFSAQQFPDLHSELNLSSLELGDSALYFCASSVDKGIDTEAFFGQGTRLTVV.